This TCR beta chain stems from a study of regulatory T cells in long-lasting Graves disease. The wider study: In persistent Graves' disease, antithyroid drugs had been taken for over 5 years and TSH receptor antibodies stayed positive. Study-level points and caveats: In persistent patients, shared public clonotypes (roughly 3,000) outnumbered those in new patients (about 1,000). Persistent disease was characterized by preferential usage of TRBV28, TRBJ1-2 and TRBJ2-5.

CDR3 size: 15 residues. Per the germline V gene, CDR1 is SEHNR and CDR2 is FQNEAQ (reference sequence). V lost 8 bases and J lost 0, with 16 bases in between. With iRepertoire HTBI primers and Arm-PCR of CDR3 regions, TCR beta libraries were built. In the original processing: Identification yielded 55 to 75 TRBV and around 15 TRBJ segments across samples. One entry per CDR3 protein results from TCRdb running MiXCR on the multiplex PCR reads. The V and J calls shown here were made by TCRdb, not taken from the authors' results. The repertoire holds 350,000 to 450,000 distinct CDR3 sequences, with around 21% as singletons. Time point in this sample: persistent/refractory GD, antithyroid drugs over 5 years with positive TRAb. Researchers made the TCR library from RNA that was extracted from PBMCs. This clonotype was counted a few times. What it recognizes is unknown.

Sequencing was performed on peripheral blood mononuclear cells (PBMCs), taken when the disease was refractory, from a patient treated with antithyroid drugs. The clonotype was recovered from a female donor with Graves disease. The V and J genes are TRBV7-9 and TRBJ1-1; D perhaps matches TRBD1 (6 bases). The CDR3 DNA follows: TGTGCCAGCGTTGGGGGGCCTAAGATGAACACTGAAGCTTTCTTT. Translation: CASVGGPKMNTEAFF.